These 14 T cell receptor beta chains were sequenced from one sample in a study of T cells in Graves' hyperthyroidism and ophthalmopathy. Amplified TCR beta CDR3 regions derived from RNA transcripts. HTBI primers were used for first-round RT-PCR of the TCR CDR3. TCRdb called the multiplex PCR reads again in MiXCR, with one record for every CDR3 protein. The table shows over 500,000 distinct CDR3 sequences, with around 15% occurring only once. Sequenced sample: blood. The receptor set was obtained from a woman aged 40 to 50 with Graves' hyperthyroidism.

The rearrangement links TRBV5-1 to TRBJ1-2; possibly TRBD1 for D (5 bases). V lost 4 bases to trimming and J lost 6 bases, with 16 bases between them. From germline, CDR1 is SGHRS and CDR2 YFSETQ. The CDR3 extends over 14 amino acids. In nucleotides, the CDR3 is TGCGCCAGCAGCCTTGGGGCAGCTGAACATGGCTACACCTTC. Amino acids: CASSLGAAEHGYTF.

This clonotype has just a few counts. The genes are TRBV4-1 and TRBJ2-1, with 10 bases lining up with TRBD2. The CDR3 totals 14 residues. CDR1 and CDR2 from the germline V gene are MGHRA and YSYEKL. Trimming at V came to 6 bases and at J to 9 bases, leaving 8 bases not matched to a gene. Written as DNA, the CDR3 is TGCGCCAGCAGTTGGGCTAGCGGGAGAGGTGAGCAGTTCTTC. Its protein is CASSWASGRGEQFF.

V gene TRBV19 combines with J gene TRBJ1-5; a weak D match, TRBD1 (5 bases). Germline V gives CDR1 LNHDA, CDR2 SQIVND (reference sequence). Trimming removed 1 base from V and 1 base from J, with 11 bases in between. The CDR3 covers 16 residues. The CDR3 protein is CASSIATGLSNQPQHF. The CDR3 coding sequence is TGTGCCAGTAGTATAGCCACAGGCTTGAGCAATCAGCCCCAGCATTTT.

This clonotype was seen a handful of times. CDR3 in DNA: TGCAGTGCTAGAGATCTCGGTGAGCAGTTCTTC. It codes for CSARDLGEQFF. This chain connects TRBV20-1 to TRBJ2-1; no clear D gene. The CDR3 consists of 11 residues. With 0 bases removed from V and 9 bases from J, the gap between germline ends came to 6 bases. CDR1 is DFQATT and CDR2 is SNEGSKA in the germline V gene (reference sequence).

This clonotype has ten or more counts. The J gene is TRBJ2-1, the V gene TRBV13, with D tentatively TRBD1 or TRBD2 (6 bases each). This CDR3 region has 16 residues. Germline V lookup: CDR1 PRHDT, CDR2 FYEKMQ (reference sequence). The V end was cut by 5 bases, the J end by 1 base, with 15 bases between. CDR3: CASSSEGGRSYNEQFF. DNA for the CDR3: TGTGCCAGCAGCAGTGAAGGGGGGAGGTCCTACAATGAGCAGTTCTTC.

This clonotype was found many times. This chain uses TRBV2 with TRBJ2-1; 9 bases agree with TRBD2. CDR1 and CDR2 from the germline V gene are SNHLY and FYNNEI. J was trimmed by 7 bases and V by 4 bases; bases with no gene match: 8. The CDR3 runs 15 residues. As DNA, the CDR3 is TGTGCCAGCAGTGGGGCCAGCGGGAGGTGGAATGAGCAGTTCTTC. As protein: CASSGASGRWNEQFF.

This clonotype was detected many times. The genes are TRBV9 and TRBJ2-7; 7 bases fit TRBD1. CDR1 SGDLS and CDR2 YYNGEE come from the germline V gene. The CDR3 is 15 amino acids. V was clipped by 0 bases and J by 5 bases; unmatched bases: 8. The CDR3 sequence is CASSVEGARGNEQYF. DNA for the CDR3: TGTGCCAGCAGCGTAGAGGGGGCCAGGGGAAACGAGCAGTACTTC.

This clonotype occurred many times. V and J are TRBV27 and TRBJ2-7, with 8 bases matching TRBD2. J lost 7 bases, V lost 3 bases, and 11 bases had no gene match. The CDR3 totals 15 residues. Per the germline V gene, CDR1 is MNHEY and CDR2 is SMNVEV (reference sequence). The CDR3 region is CASSFKAGAAGEQYF. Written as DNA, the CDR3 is TGTGCCAGCAGTTTCAAAGCGGGAGCAGCGGGGGAGCAGTACTTC.

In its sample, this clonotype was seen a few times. CDR3 in amino acids: CASGTSGSFRAGELFF. CDR3 sequence (DNA): TGTGCCAGCGGGACTAGCGGGAGTTTTAGGGCCGGGGAGCTGTTTTTT. This chain joins TRBV28 and TRBJ2-2; 14 bases agree with TRBD2. V was pared by 8 bases and J by 6 bases, with 8 bases of the junction left unmatched. The CDR3 runs to 16 residues. Germline V CDR1 and CDR2: MDHEN, SYDVKM.

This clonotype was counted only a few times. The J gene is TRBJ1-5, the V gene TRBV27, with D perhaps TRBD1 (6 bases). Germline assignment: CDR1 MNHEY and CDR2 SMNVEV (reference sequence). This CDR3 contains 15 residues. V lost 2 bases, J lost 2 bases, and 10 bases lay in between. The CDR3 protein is CASSLQGRGNQPQHF. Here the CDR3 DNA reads TGTGCCAGCAGTTTACAGGGGAGAGGCAATCAGCCCCAGCATTTT.

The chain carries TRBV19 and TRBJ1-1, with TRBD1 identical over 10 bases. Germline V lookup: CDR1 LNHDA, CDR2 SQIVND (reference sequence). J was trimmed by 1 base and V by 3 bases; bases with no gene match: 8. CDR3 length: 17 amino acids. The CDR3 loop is CASSILTGTGENTEAFF. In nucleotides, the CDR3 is TGTGCCAGTAGTATCCTTACCGGGACAGGGGAGAACACTGAAGCTTTCTTT.

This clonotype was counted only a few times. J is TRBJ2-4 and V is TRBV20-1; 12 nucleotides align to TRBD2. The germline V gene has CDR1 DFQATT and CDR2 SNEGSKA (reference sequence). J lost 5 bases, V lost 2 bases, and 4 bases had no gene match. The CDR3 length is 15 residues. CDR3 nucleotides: TGCAGTGCTAGACGACTAGCGGGAGTCGAAAACATTCAGTACTTC. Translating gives CSARRLAGVENIQYF.

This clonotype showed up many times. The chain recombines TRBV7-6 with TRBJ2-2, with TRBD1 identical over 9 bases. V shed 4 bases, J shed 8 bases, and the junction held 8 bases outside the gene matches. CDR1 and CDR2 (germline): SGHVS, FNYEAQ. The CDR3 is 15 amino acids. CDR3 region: CASSSSGTGKGELFF. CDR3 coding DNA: TGTGCCAGCAGCTCCTCCGGGACAGGGAAGGGGGAGCTGTTTTTT.

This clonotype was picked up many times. CDR3 in DNA: TGTGCCAGCAGCCACTTTGCGGGAGCCCCGTACAATGAGCAGTTCTTC. Protein sequence: CASSHFAGAPYNEQFF. J is TRBJ2-1 and V is TRBV3-1; 7 bases fit TRBD2. Germline CDR1 reads LGHDT; CDR2 reads YNNKEL (reference sequence). The CDR3 contains 16 residues. J lost 4 bases, V lost 3 bases, and 9 bases had no gene match.